This entry is about one TCR beta chain. It lacks a known antigen. The record has no base qualities; no much larger clone is one base away. The germline V gene (reference sequence) supplies CDR1 LNHDA and CDR2 SQIVND. The CDR3, cysteine through phenylalanine, is 15 amino acids long. The sequence is cut down to CDR3 DNA, 45 bases in frame from base 1. Germline trimming amounts to 5 bases on V and 6 bases on J, with 8 as the count of junction bases outside the gene matches. At one collaborating source in Seattle, patients were enrolled during active infection and were followed longitudinally through the course of disease. Each collaborating institution followed its own protocols to collect whole blood in K2EDTA tubes. For TCRbeta analysis, collaborators shipped samples in one of three forms: frozen whole blood, isolated PBMCs, or DNA extracted from either of those sample types. This entry belongs to a study of blood T cell repertoires in COVID-19 (dated by TCRdb to the early 2020s). A note on the overall study: The collaborator samples originated in the United States, Italy and Spain and spanned the acute and convalescent phases of COVID-19. The material from the prospective study consisted of cDNA or gDNA derived from T cells, B-cell-depleted T cells, or PBMCs. Deeply sampled blood TCRbeta repertoires from subjects exposed to, actively infected with, or recovered from COVID-19 were included in the dataset. The repertoires were released in a freely available public database meant as a resource for research on the immune response to SARS-CoV-2. Samples were obtained from the ongoing ImmuneRACE study (first 160 participants) and from over a thousand subjects provided by 6 global collaborators. The sample metadata nearly always contained a de-identified subject ID, COVID-19 status, age in years and sex. HLA class I and class II types, where available, came from metadata supplied by the sample provider rather than from assay-based typing.

Study-wide findings and limitations: Clinical and demographic metadata were provided uncurated, with the amount varying by source and participant.

The immunoSEQ Assay, a bias-controlled multiplex PCR, was used to amplify TCRbeta CDR3 regions from genomic DNA. The authors processed their data as follows. The number of nucleated cells in each sample was estimated from the amplification of reference gene primers within the assay. To quantify the absolute abundance of each unique TCRbeta CDR3 rearrangement, sequence reads were collapsed and filtered. Productive Simpson clonality was computed per sample as the square root of Simpson's diversity index over productive rearrangements. The source is immuneACCESS, and TCRdb retained only in-frame sequences with V and J called. Part of the clones is not carried over; for the studies checked, unresolved V genes explain less than half of this, and the remainder is unexplained. That table is the source of V, J and clone size, and D and trimming were worked out from the DNA. The sample profile shows under 250,000 clones; 86% of them were found once. Approximately 6% of the sample is held by the ten biggest clonotypes.

The V and J segments used are TRBV19 and TRBJ2-3; 10 bases in between match TRBD2. The receptor comes from a woman of 80 years or more with COVID-19, enrolled during active disease. The sequenced sample consisted of peripheral blood. The CDR3: CASSSTSGESDTQYF. Read as DNA, the sequence is TGTGCCAGTAGTTCAACTAGCGGGGAGTCGGATACGCAGTATTTT.